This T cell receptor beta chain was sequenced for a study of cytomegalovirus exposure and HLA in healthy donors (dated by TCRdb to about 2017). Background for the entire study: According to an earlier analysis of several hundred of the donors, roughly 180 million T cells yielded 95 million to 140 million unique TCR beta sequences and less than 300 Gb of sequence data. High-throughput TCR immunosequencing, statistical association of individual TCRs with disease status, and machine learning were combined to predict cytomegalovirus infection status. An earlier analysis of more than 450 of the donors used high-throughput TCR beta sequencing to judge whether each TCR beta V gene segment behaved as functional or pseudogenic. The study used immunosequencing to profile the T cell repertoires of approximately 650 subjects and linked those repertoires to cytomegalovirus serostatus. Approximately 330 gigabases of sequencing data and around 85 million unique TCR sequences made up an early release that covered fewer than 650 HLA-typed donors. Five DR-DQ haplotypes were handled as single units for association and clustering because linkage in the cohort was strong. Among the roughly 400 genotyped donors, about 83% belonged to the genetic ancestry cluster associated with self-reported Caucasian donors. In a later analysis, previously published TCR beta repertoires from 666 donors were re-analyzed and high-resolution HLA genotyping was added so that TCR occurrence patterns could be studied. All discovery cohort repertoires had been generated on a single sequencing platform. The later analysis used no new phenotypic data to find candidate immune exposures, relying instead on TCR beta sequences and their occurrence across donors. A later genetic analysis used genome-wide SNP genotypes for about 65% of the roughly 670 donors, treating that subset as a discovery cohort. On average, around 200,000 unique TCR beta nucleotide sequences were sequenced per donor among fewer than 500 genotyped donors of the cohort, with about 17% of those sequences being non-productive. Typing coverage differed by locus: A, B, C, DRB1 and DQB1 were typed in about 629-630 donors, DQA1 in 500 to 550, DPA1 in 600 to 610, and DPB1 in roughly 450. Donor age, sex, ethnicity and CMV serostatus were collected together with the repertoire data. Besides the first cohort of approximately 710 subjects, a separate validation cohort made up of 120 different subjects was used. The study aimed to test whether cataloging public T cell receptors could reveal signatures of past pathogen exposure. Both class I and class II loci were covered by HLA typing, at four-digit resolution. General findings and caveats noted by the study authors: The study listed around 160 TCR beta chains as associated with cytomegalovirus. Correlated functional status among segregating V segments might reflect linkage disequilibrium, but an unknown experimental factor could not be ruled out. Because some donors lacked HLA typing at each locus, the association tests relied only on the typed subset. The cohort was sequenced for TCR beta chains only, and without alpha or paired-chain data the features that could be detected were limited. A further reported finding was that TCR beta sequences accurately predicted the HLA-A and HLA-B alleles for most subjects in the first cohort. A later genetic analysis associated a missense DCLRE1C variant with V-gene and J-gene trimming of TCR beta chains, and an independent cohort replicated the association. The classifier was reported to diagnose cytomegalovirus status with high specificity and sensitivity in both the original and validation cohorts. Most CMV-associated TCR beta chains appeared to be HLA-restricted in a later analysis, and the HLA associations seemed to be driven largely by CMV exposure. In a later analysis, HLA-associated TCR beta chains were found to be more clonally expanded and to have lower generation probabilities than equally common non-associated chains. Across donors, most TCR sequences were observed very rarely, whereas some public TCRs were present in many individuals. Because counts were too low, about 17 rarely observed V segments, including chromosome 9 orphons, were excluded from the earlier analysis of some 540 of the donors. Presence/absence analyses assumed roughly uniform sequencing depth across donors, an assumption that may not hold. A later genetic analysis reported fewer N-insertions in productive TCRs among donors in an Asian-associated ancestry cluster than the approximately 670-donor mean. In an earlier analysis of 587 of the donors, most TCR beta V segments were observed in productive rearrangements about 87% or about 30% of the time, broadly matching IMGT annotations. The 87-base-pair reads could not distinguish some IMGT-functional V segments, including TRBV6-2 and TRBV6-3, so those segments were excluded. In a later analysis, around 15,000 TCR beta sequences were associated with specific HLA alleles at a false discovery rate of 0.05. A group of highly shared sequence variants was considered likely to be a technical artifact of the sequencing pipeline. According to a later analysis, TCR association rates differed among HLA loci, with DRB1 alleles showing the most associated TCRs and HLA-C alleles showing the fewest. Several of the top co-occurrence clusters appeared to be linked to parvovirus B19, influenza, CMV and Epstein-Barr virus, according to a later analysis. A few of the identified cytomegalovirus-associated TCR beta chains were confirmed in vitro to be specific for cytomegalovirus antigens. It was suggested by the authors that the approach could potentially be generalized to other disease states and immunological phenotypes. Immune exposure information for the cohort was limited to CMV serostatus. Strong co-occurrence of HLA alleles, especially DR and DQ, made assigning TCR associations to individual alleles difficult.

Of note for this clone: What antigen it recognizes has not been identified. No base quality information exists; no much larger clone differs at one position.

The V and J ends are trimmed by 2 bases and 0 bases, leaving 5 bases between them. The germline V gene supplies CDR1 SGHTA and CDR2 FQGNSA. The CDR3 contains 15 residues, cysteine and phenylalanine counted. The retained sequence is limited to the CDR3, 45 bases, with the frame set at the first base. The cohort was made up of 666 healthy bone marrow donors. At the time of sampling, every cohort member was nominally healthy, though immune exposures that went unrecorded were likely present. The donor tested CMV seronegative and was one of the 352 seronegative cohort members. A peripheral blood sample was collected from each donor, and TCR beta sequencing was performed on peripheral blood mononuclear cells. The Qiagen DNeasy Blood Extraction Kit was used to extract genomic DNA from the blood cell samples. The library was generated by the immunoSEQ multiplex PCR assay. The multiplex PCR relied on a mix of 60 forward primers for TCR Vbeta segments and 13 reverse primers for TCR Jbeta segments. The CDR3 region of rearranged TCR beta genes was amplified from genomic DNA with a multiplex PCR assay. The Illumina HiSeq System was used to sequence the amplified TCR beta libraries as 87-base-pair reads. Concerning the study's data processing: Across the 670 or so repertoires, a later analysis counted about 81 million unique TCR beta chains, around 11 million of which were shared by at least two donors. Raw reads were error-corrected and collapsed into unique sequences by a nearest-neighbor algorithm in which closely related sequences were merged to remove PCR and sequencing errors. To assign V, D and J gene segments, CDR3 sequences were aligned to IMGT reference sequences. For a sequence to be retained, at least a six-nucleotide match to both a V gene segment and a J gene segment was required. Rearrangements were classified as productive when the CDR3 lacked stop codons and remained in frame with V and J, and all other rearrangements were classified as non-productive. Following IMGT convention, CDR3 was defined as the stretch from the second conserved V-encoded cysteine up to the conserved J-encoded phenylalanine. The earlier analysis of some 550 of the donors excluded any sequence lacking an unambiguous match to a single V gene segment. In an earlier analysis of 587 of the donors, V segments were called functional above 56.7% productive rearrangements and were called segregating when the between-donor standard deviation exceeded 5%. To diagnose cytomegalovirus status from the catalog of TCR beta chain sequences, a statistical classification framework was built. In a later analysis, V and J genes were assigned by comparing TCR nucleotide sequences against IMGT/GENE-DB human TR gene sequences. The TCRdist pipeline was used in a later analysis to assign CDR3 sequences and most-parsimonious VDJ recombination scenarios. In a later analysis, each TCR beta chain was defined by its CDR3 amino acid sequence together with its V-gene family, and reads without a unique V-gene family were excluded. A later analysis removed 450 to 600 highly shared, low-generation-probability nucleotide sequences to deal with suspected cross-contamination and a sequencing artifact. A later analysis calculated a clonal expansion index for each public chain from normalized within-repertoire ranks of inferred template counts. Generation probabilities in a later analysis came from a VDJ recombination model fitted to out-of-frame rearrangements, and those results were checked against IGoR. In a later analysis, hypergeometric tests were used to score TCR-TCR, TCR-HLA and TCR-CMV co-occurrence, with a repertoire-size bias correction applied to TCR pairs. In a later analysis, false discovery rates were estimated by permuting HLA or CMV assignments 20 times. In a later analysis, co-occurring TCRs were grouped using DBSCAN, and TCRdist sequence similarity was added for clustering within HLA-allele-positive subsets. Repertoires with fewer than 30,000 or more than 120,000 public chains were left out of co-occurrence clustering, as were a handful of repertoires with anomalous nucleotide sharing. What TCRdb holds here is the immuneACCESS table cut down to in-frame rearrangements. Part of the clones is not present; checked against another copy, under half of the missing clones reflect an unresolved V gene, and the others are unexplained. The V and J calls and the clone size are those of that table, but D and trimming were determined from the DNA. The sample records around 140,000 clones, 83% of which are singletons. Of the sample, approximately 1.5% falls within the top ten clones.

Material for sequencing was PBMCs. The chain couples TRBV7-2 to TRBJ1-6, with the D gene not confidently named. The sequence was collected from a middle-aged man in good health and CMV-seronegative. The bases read TGTGCCAGCAGCTTAAGGAGCTCCTATAATTCACCCCTCCACTTT. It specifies CASSLRSSYNSPLHF. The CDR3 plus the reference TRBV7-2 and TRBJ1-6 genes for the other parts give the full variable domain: GAGVSQSPSNKVTEKGKDVELRCDPISGHTALYWYRQSLGQGLEFLIYFQGNSAPDKSGLPSDRFSAERTGGSVSTLTIQRTQQEDSAVYLCASSLRSSYNSPLHFGNGTRLTVT.